These T cell receptor beta chains were read from a single sample in a study of PD-L1 blockade in urothelial cancer. Sequencing used immunoSEQ multiplex PCR; TCRdb keeps in-frame clones, though not all of them. This sample has fewer than 90,000 clones, with around 93% found just once. Sample: PBMCs, taken around atezolizumab (anti-PD-L1) treatment. These receptors came from an elderly woman with urothelial cancer. The CDR3 runs from the conserved cysteine through the conserved F or W. A D gene is named only where the DNA matches it firmly. The size of a clone is reported for some rows only, either as once, few or many, or as a class for expanded clones.

CDR3 | DNA | V | size | J | D
CSARGGSNYGYTF | TGCAGCGCCCGAGGCGGCAGTAACTATGGCTACACCTTC | TRBV29-1 | - | TRBJ1-2 | -
CASSVGQGGGNTIYF | TGTGCCAGCAGCGTAGGGCAGGGAGGAGGAAACACCATATATTTT | TRBV9 | - | TRBJ1-3 | -
CASSSLTASGTYEQYF | TGTGCCAGCAGCTCTCTTACGGCTAGCGGGACCTACGAGCAGTACTTC | TRBV5-4 | once | TRBJ2-7 | TRBD2
CAWSAGVVRYNEQFF | TGTGCCTGGAGCGCAGGGGTAGTCCGCTACAATGAGCAGTTCTTC | TRBV30 | - | TRBJ2-1 | -
CASSLTGQGGYEQYF | TGTGCCAGCAGCTTAACTGGGCAGGGGGGCTACGAGCAGTACTTC | TRBV11-1 | - | TRBJ2-7 | -
CASSYGTGVINEQFF | TGCGCCAGCAGCTACGGGACAGGGGTAATCAATGAGCAGTTCTTC | TRBV5-1 | - | TRBJ2-1 | TRBD1
CASSLRTQAGRRADTQYF | TGTGCCAGCAGTTTGCGAACTCAAGCGGGAAGGAGGGCAGATACGCAGTATTTT | TRBV27 | once | TRBJ2-3 | TRBD2
CASRDSGGPYNEQFF | TGTGCCAGTAGGGATAGCGGGGGACCCTACAATGAGCAGTTCTTC | TRBV19 | - | TRBJ2-1 | TRBD2
CASSGGGGQPQHF | TGTGCCAGCAGTGGAGGGGGCGGTCAGCCCCAGCATTTT | TRBV25-1 | - | TRBJ1-5 | TRBD1
CASSVSWAGGATQYF | TGTGCCAGCAGCGTATCCTGGGCGGGGGGGGCGACCCAGTACTTC | TRBV9 | - | TRBJ2-5 | TRBD2
CASSGQGRETQYF | TGCGCCAGCAGTGGACAGGGAAGGGAGACCCAGTACTTC | TRBV10-1 | - | TRBJ2-5 | TRBD1
CASSLFSPSEDNEQFF | TGCGCCAGCAGCCTTTTTTCCCCCAGTGAGGACAATGAGCAGTTCTTC | TRBV4-1 | - | TRBJ2-1 | -
CASSTIQGKGNIQYF | TGTGCCAGCAGCACCATACAGGGAAAGGGAAACATTCAGTACTTC | TRBV6-5 | once | TRBJ2-4 | -
CASSVGQGVREQYF | TGTGCCAGCAGCGTGGGACAGGGAGTCCGCGAGCAGTACTTC | TRBV9 | - | TRBJ2-7 | TRBD1
CASSAGYDYGYTF | TGTGCCAGCTCCGCGGGATACGACTATGGCTACACCTTC | TRBV18 | - | TRBJ1-2 | -
CASSSEGNTEAFF | TGTGCCAGCAGCTCCGAGGGGAACACTGAAGCTTTCTTT | TRBV7-9 | - | TRBJ1-1 | -
CASSLARGGGYTF | TGTGCCAGCAGCTTAGCTCGGGGTGGTGGCTACACCTTC | TRBV7-9 | - | TRBJ1-2 | -
CASSFIPGTSGNYNEQFF | TGTGCCAGCAGCTTCATACCCGGGACTAGCGGGAATTACAATGAGCAGTTCTTC | TRBV27 | - | TRBJ2-1 | TRBD2
CASSFTSGLAAEQYF | TGTGCCAGCAGTTTTACGAGCGGACTAGCGGCGGAGCAGTACTTC | TRBV27 | - | TRBJ2-7 | TRBD2
CASSEASGTEQYF | TGTGCCAGCAGTGAGGCTAGCGGGACCGAGCAGTACTTC | TRBV6-4 | - | TRBJ2-7 | TRBD2
CASSSTVIRTEAFF | TGTGCCAGCAGTTCTACCGTAATCCGCACTGAAGCTTTCTTT | TRBV27 | few | TRBJ1-1 | -
CASSEPGLGGTDTQYF | TGCGCCAGCAGTGAGCCGGGACTAGGAGGCACAGATACGCAGTATTTT | TRBV10-1 | - | TRBJ2-3 | TRBD2
CASSTTQVNTEAFF | TGTGCCAGCTCCACCACTCAGGTAAACACTGAAGCTTTCTTT | TRBV18 | - | TRBJ1-1 | -